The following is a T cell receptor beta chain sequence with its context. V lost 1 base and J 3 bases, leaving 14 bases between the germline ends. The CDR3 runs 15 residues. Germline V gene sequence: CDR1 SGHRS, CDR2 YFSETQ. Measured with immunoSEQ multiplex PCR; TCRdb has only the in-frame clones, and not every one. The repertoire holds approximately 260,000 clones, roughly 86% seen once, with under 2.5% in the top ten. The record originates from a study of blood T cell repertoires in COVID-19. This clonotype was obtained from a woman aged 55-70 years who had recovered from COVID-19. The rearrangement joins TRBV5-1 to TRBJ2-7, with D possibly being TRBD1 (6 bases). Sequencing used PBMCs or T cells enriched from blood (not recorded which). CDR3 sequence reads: CASSLRAEGHYEQYF. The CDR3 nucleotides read TGCGCCAGCAGCTTGAGGGCAGAGGGACACTACGAGCAGTACTTC. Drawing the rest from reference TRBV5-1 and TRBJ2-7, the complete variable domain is KAGVTQTPRYLIKTRGQQVTLSCSPISGHRSVSWYQQTPGQGLQFLFEYFSETQRNKGNFPGRFSGRQFSNSRSEMNVSTLELGDSALYLCASSLRAEGHYEQYFGPGTRLTVT.